This T cell receptor beta chain was obtained from a study of tumor-infiltrating lymphocytes in oesophageal squamous cell carcinoma. This clonotype has just one count. MiXCR, applied by TCRdb to the PCR reads, yields one record per CDR3 protein. The sample includes around 15,000 distinct CDR3 sequences, around half of them seen just once. The CDR3 extends over 15 amino acids. J was trimmed by 11 bases and V by 1 base; bases with no gene match: 11. Germline lookup yields CDR1 SGHRS and CDR2 YFSETQ. The sequence came from a female donor with esophageal squamous cell carcinoma. Source material: esophageal tumor tissue. The J gene is TRBJ2-5, the V gene TRBV5-1; 10 bases line up with TRBD2. The CDR3: CASSLNSGGYNEQYF. As DNA, the CDR3 is TGCGCCAGCAGCTTGAATAGCGGGGGGTACAATGAGCAGTACTTC.